There are a few counts of the clone carrying this T cell receptor (beta chain). No antigen is known for it. These data are taken from a study of T cells after yellow fever vaccination. Notes on the study in general: Although most clonotypes did not, a small share appeared in both CD4 and CD8 compartments.

TCRdb processed the 5' RACE reads anew with MiXCR; each CDR3 protein has one entry. This table has around 400,000 distinct CDR3 sequences, around 10% appearing once. V was clipped by 3 bases and J by 5 bases, with 19 bases between them. This CDR3 is built from 16 residues. Germline V gene data show CDR1 as MGHRA and CDR2 as YSYEKL. The source of this sequence is a man younger than 35 who received the YFV17D yellow fever vaccine. The sample consisted of PBMCs, taken on the day of the first yellow fever vaccination. This sequence joins TRBV4-1 and TRBJ2-5; D may be TRBD2 (6 bases). The CDR3 loop is CASSQPTGLVWETQYF. In DNA, the CDR3 is TGCGCCAGCAGCCAGCCCACGGGACTGGTCTGGGAGACCCAGTACTTC.